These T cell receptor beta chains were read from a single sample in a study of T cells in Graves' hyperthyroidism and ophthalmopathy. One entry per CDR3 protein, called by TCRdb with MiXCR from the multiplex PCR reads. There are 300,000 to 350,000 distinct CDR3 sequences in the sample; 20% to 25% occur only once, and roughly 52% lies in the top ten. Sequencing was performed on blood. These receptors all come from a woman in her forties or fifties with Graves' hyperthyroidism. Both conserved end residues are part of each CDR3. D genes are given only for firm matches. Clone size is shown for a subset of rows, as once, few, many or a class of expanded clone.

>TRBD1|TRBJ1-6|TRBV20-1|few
TGCAGTGCTAGAGTACGACAGGGACCTAATTCACCCCTCCACTTT
CSARVRQGPNSPLHF
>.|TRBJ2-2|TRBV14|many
TGTGCCAGCAGCCTCCGGAGGGGCAGGGACACCGGGGAGCTGTTTTTT
CASSLRRGRDTGELFF
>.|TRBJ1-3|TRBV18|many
TGTGCCAGCTCACCATTGGACAGTCAGTCTGGAAACACCATATATTTT
CASSPLDSQSGNTIYF
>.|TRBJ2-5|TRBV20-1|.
TGCAGTGCTAATAGCGGCCAAGAGACCCAGTACTTC
CSANSGQETQYF
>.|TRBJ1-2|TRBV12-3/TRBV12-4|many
TGTGCCAGCAGTTTAGGGGACAACTATGGCTACACCTTC
CASSLGDNYGYTF
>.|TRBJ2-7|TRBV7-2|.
TGTGCCAGCAGCGAGGCCTACAGCATCTCCTACGAGCAGTACTTC
CASSEAYSISYEQYF
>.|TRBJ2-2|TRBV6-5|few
TGTGCCAGCAGTTACACGGACACCCGAGGTACCGGGGAGCTGTTTTTT
CASSYTDTRGTGELFF
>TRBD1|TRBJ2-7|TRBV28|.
TGTGCCAGCAGTTACGACCGGGACAGGCATTCCTACGAGCAGTACTTC
CASSYDRDRHSYEQYF
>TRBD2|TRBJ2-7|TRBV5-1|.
TGCGCCAGCAGCATGGGGACTAGCGGGGGGTACTCCTACGAGCAGTACTTC
CASSMGTSGGYSYEQYF
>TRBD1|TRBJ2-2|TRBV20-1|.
TGCAGTGCTAGTTTGAGGACAGGGGGAGCTACTAACACCGGGGAGCTGTTTTTT
CSASLRTGGATNTGELFF
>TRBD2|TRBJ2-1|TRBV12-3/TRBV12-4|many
TGTGCCAGCAGTCCCCTAGCGGGACTCTCCTACAATGAGCAGTTCTTC
CASSPLAGLSYNEQFF
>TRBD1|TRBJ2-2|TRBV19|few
TGTGCCAGTAATGACAGGGTCTCCACCGGGGAGCTGTTTTTT
CASNDRVSTGELFF
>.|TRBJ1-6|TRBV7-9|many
TGTGCCAGCAGCCAGATGAACAGTCTTACACCCCTCCACTTT
CASSQMNSLTPLHF
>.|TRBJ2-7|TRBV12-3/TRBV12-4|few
TGTGCCAGCACCGAGCGGCCAAGGGGGGAGCAGTACTTC
CASTERPRGEQYF
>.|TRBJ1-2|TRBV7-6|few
TGTGCCAGCAGCCCCTTAACGGCAGCCACTAACTATGGCTACACCTTC
CASSPLTAATNYGYTF
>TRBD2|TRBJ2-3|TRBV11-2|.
TGTGCCAGCAGCTTAGACTTATGGGCTAGCGGGAGCACAGATACGCAGTATTTT
CASSLDLWASGSTDTQYF
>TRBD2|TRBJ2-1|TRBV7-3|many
TGTGCCAGCAGCTCCCGCACTGGGACTAGCGGAGTTTACAATGAGCAGTTCTTC
CASSSRTGTSGVYNEQFF
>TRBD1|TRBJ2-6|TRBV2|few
TGTGCCAGCCGGACAGGGGTCAACTCTGGGGCCAACGTCCTGACTTTC
CASRTGVNSGANVLTF
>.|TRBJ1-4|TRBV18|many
TGTGCCAGCTCACCTAAGAATGAAAAACTGTTTTTT
CASSPKNEKLFF
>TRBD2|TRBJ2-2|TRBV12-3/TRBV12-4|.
TGTGCCAGCAGCCGTGGGACTAGCGGGGAGCTGTTTTTT
CASSRGTSGELFF
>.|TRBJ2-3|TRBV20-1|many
TGCAGTGCTACAGCGGCCAAGGGTACAGATACGCAGTATTTT
CSATAAKGTDTQYF
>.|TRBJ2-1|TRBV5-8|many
TGTGCCAGCAGCGTGAGGGGGGATTCGTACAATGAGCAGTTCTTC
CASSVRGDSYNEQFF
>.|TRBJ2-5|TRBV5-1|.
TGCGCCAGCAGCGAATCTCACAGGGACGGGGAGACCCAGTACTTC
CASSESHRDGETQYF
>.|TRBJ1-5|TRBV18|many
TGTGCCAGCTCATTGGGACAATTCAATCAGCCCCAGCATTTT
CASSLGQFNQPQHF
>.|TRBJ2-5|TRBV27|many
TGTGCCAGCAGTTTGAGGGGACAAGAGACCCAGTACTTC
CASSLRGQETQYF
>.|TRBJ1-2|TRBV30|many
TGTGCCTGGAGTTATACCTCCTATGGCTACACCTTC
CAWSYTSYGYTF
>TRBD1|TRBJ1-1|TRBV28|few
TGTGCCAGCAGTTTGGGGGACAGGTGGAGTGAAGCTTTCTTT
CASSLGDRWSEAFF
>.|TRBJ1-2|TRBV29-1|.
TGCAGCGTCAGCTCCAGGGAAAACTATGGCTACACCTTC
CSVSSRENYGYTF
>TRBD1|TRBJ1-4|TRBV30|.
TGTGCCTTGGGACAGAATGAAAAACTGTTTTTT
CALGQNEKLFF
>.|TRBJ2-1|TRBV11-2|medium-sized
TGTGCCAGCCAATCCGATTACAATGAGCAGTTCTTC
CASQSDYNEQFF
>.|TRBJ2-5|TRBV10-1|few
TGCGCCAGCAGTGGTCACAGACAAGAGACCCAGTACTTC
CASSGHRQETQYF
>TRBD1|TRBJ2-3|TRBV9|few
TGTGCCAGCAGCCCCACAGGGGGGACCACAGATACGCAGTATTTT
CASSPTGGTTDTQYF
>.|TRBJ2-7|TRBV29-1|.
TGCAGCGTTGAGGAGAAGGGGGATTACGAGCAGTACTTC
CSVEEKGDYEQYF
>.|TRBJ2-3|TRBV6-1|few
TGTGCCAGCAGTTACGCGGGGCCCACAGATACGCAGTATTTT
CASSYAGPTDTQYF
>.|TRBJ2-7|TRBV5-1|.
TGCGCCAGCAGCCCCGGGGCAGGGCCTTACGAGCAGTACTTC
CASSPGAGPYEQYF
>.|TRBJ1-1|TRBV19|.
TGTGCCAGTAGTATACAGTTTAATGAAGATCCTTTGAACACTGAAGCTTTCTTT
CASSIQFNEDPLNTEAFF
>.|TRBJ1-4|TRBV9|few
TGTGCCAGCAGCGTAGCATCGGGAGGGGGTAATGAAAAACTGTTTTTT
CASSVASGGGNEKLFF
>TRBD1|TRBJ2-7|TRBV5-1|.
TGCGCCAGCAGCTTAAGGGGAGACAGGGAATTCGTCGAGCAGTACTTC
CASSLRGDREFVEQYF
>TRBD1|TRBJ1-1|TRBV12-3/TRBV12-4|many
TGTGCCAGCACCCCCCGACAGGGGAACATGAACACTGAAGCTTTCTTT
CASTPRQGNMNTEAFF
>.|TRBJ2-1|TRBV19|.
TGTGCCGTGAGCTCCTACAATGAGCAGTTCTTC
CAVSSYNEQFF
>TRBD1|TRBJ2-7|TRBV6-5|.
TGTGCCAGCAGTTACTCGGGGACAGGGTTGTACGAGCAGTACTTC
CASSYSGTGLYEQYF